In its sample, the clone carrying this TCR beta chain was seen many times. Authors of the study amplified TCR beta CDR3 regions from RNA transcripts. An initial round of RT-PCR targeting the TCR CDR3 relied on the HTBI primer set. TCRdb reprocessed the multiplex PCR reads via MiXCR and lists one record per CDR3 protein. The data contain over 700,000 distinct CDR3 sequences, 35% of them singletons. V was clipped by 3 bases and J by 3 bases, with 9 bases between them. Germline CDR1 is SGHTA and CDR2 is FQGNSA. The CDR3 runs 13 residues. The data originate from a study of T cells in Graves' hyperthyroidism and ophthalmopathy.

Sample: blood. The receptor comes from a middle-aged woman with Graves' hyperthyroidism. V gene TRBV7-2 combines with J gene TRBJ2-7, with D possibly being TRBD2 (6 bases). As DNA, the CDR3 is TGTGCCAGCAGCTTGGGACTGATCTACGAGCAGTACTTC. Protein product: CASSLGLIYEQYF.